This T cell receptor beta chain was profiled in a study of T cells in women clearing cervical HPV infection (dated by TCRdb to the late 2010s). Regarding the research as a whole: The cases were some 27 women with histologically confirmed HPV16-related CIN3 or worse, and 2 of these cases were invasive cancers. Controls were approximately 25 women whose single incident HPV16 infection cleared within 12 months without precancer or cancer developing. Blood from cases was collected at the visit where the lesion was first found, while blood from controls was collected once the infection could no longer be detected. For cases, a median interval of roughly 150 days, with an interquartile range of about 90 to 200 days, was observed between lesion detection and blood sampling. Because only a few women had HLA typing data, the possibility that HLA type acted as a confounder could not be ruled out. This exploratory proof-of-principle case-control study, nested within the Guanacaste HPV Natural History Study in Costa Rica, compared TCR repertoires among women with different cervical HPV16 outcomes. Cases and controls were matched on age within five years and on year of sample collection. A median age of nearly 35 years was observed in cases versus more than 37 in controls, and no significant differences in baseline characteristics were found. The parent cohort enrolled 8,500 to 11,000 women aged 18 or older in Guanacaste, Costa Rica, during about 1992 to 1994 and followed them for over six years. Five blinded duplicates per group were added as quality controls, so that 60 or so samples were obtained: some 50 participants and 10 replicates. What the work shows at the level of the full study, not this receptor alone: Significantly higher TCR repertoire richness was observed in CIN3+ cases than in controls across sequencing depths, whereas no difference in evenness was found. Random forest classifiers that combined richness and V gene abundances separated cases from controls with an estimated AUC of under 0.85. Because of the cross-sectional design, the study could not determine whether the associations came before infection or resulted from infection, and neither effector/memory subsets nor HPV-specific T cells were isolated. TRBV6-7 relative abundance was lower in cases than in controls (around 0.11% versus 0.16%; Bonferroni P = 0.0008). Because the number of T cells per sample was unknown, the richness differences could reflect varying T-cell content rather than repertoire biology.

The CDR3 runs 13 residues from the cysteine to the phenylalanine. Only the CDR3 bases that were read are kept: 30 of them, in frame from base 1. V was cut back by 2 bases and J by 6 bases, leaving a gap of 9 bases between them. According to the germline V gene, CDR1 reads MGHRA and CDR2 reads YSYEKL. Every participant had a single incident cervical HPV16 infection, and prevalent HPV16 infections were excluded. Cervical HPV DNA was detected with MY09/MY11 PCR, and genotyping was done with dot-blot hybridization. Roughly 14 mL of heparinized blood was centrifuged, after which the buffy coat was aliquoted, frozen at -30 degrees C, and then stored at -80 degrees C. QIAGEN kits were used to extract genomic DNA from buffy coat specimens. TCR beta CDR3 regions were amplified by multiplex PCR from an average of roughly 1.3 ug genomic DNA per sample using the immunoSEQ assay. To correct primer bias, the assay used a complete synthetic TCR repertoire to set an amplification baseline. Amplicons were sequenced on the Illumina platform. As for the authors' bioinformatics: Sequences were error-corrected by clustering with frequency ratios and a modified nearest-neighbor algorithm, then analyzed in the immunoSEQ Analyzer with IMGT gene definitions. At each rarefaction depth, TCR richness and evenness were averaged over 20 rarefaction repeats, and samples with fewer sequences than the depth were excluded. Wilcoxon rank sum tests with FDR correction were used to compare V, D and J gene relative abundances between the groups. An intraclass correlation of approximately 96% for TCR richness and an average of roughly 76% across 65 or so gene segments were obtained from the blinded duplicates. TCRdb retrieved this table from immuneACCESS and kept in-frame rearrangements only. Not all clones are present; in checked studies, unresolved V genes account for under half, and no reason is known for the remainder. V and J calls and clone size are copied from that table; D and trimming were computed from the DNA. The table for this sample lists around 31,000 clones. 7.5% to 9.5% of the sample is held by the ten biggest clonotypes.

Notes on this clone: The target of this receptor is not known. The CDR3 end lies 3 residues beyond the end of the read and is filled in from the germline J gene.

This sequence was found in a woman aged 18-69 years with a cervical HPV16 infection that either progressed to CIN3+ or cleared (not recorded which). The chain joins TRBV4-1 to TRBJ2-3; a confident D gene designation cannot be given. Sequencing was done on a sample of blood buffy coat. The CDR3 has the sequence CASSQPVADTQYF. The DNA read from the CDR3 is TGCGCCAGCAGCCAACCGGTTGCTGATACG.